This T cell receptor (beta chain) was sequenced for a study of T cell repertoires in cytomegalovirus infection. Background on the study: Public TCR beta signature analysis indicated the presence of both CMV infection and matching HLA type.

This clonotype has a count of ten or more. Its antigen is as yet unknown. The study, taken as a whole, reports: HLA-C-restricted TCR beta clonotypes specific for CMV led the ex vivo response. Pooled public TCR beta family frequency picked out CMV carriers with the relevant HLA.

The length of the CDR3 is 15 residues. Trimming took off 5 bases at V and 4 bases at J, with 17 bases between the two ends. Germline assignment: CDR1 SGHTA and CDR2 FQGTGA. TCRdb reprocessed the reads via MiXCR and lists one record per CDR3 protein. The data hold approximately 250,000 distinct CDR3 sequences, with more than 9% observed a single time. This chain joins TRBV7-3 and TRBJ2-5; either TRBD1 or TRBD2 may fit D (7 bases each). The sequenced sample was PBMCs. This clonotype was sampled from a human donor in good health (CMV status not recorded). Some clones in this sample may be carry-over from other donors' samples. The CDR3 DNA sequence: TGTGCCAGCAGCCCAGCAGGGGGGGTGGGAGAGACCCAGTACTTC. Amino acid sequence: CASSPAGGVGETQYF.